This TCR beta chain was recorded in a study of blood T cell repertoires in COVID-19. As for the study in general: Acute and convalescent COVID-19 samples came from the United States, Italy and Spain.

The CDR3 totals 14 residues. Germline V gives CDR1 SGHRS, CDR2 YFSETQ. Trimming took off 3 bases at V and 3 bases at J, with 9 bases between the two ends. Everyone who took part was roughly 18 to 95 years old, and they came from about two dozen US areas. Assignments of participants to cohorts depended upon their own reported clinical history. On this clone itself: Additional DNA sequences in this sample encode the identical CDR3.

In the original workflow: Amplified reference gene primers provided the basis for estimating nucleated cell counts. Only in-frame clones appear in the TCRdb table, and some are missing; sequencing was by immunoSEQ multiplex PCR. Clonal size and the V and J genes are those of that table, whereas D and trimming came from the DNA. The table has under 300,000 clones, under 95% seen once; the top ten hold approximately 2.5%. The receptor comes from a middle-aged woman with acute COVID-19. The chain recombines TRBV5-1 with TRBJ1-4; D is undetermined. The material sequenced was PBMCs or T cells enriched from blood (not recorded which). CDR3 protein: CASSSGGSNEKLFF. The CDR3 nucleotides read TGCGCCAGCAGCTCTGGAGGGTCTAATGAAAAACTGTTTTTT.